These 14 T cell receptor beta chains originate from one sample sequenced in a study of monozygotic twins with inflammatory bowel disease (dated by TCRdb to between 2019 and 2020). Receptor amplification or capture employed 5' RACE. The sequencing machine was an Illumina HiSeq 2500. TCRdb reprocessed the reads and lists each CDR3 protein sequence as a single entry, with no DNA. This sample's table contains 80,000 or so distinct CDR3 sequences. Jointly, the top ten make up around 7.2% of the sample. Sample: blood. The origin of the receptors is a human donor with ulcerative colitis or Crohn's disease, or a healthy co-twin of an affected twin (not recorded which).

The rearrangement joins TRBV11-2 to TRBJ1-1; as DNA is missing, the TRBD1 call by TCRdb cannot be tested. Germline V gene lookup returns CDR1 SGHAT and CDR2 FQNNGV. The CDR3 contains 13 residues. This chain's CDR3 is CASSGRTGNEAFF.

V is TRBV5-1 and J is TRBJ1-1; TCRdb lists TRBD1, though no DNA is available to test this call. The CDR3 is made up of 14 amino acids. Germline lookup yields CDR1 SGHRS and CDR2 YFSETQ. This CDR3 is CASSSIGQGPEAFF.

This rearrangement joins TRBV5-1 to TRBJ1-1; TCRdb calls TRBD1, which cannot be checked without DNA. Germline V gene data show CDR1 as SGHRS and CDR2 as YFSETQ. The CDR3 runs to 15 residues. The CDR3 reads CASSIRGHMNTEAFF. Full variable domain (missing parts from reference TRBV5-1 and TRBJ1-1): KAGVTQTPRYLIKTRGQQVTLSCSPISGHRSVSWYQQTPGQGLQFLFEYFSETQRNKGNFPGRFSGRQFSNSRSEMNVSTLELGDSALYLCASSIRGHMNTEAFFGQGTRLTVV.

This sequence joins TRBV5-1 and TRBJ1-6; the TCRdb call, TRBD1, lacks DNA for checking. CDR3 length: 15 residues. Looked up from germline, CDR1 is SGHRS and CDR2 is YFSETQ. The chain's CDR3 is CASSLPGGAESPLHF. The variable domain in full, completed from reference TRBV5-1 and TRBJ1-6, reads KAGVTQTPRYLIKTRGQQVTLSCSPISGHRSVSWYQQTPGQGLQFLFEYFSETQRNKGNFPGRFSGRQFSNSRSEMNVSTLELGDSALYLCASSLPGGAESPLHFGNGTRLTVT.

This chain uses TRBV29-1 with TRBJ1-2. CDR3 size: 12 residues. From germline, CDR1 is SQVTM and CDR2 ANQGSEA. The CDR3 sequence is CSSNGGASGYTF.

The V gene is TRBV19, the J gene TRBJ2-7; TCRdb's D call of TRBD1 is untestable without DNA. From germline, CDR1 is LNHDA and CDR2 SQIVND (reference sequence). The CDR3 has 14 residues. CDR3 sequence: CASSTGRWTYEQYF.

This sequence joins TRBV5-1 and TRBJ2-7; the TCRdb call, TRBD2, lacks DNA for checking. The germline CDR1 and CDR2 sequences are SGHRS and YFSETQ. This CDR3 has 16 amino acids. The CDR3 is CASSLDPPGGFYEQYF.

This chain connects TRBV5-1 to TRBJ1-2. The CDR3 runs 14 residues. Per the germline V gene, CDR1 is SGHRS and CDR2 is YFSETQ. This CDR3 reads CASSLGDFNYGYTF.

This chain links TRBV12-3 or TRBV12-4 with TRBJ1-4; TCRdb proposes TRBD1, but this gene call is untestable without DNA. The CDR3 covers 13 residues. CDR3 residues: CASKGQTNEKLFF.

This chain connects TRBV15 to TRBJ1-2. CDR1 and CDR2 (germline): LNHNV, YYDKDF (reference sequence). CDR3 length: 14 residues. The CDR3 loop reads CATSAVRDGYGYTF.

This rearrangement joins TRBV5-1 to TRBJ1-1; the TRBD1 assignment by TCRdb is unverifiable without DNA. CDR1 and CDR2 from the germline V gene are SGHRS and YFSETQ. The CDR3 covers 14 residues. CDR3 protein: CASSLQEGNTEAFF.

V and J are TRBV7-9 and TRBJ1-1; TCRdb's D gene call, TRBD1, goes unchecked for lack of DNA. This CDR3 spans 14 amino acids. Germline CDR1 reads SEHNR; CDR2 reads FQNEAQ (reference sequence). This CDR3 is CASSLQGGGTEAFF.

The genes are TRBV12-3 or TRBV12-4 and TRBJ2-7; TCRdb outputs TRBD2, but without DNA this stays unchecked. The CDR3 covers 15 residues. This CDR3 is CASSLEVGPLYEQYF.

The chain combines TRBV5-1 with TRBJ1-1; the D call from TCRdb, TRBD1, cannot be confirmed without DNA. Germline loops: CDR1 SGHRS, CDR2 YFSETQ. The CDR3 consists of 12 residues. Here the CDR3 reads CASSPQGAEAFF.